The clone carrying this TCR beta chain was seen a few times. Antigen: not known. V lost 1 base and J lost 7; bases outside the gene matches: 9. Germline loops: CDR1 SEHNR, CDR2 FQNEAQ (reference sequence). The CDR3 is 16 residues long. The data belong to a study of T-cell reconstitution after alpha-beta-depleted transplantation in children. Study-level results: Newly produced T cells mostly accounted for T-cell counts and diversity one year post-transplant.

Preparing the TCRbeta library involved the use of unique molecular identifiers. MiXCR, applied by TCRdb to the PCR reads, yields one record per CDR3 protein. The table records almost 500,000 distinct CDR3 sequences, roughly 10% of them present only once. This sequence was found in a child aged 2 to 9 with inherited bone marrow failure, due to receive a stem cell transplant. The input for sequencing was PBMCs, taken before TCRalphabeta/CD19-depleted stem cell transplant. V gene TRBV7-9 combines with J gene TRBJ2-1; 8 bases line up with TRBD1. CDR3 region: CASSLEGGTGLNEQFF. The CDR3 nucleotides read TGTGCCAGCAGCTTAGAAGGAGGGACAGGTCTAAATGAGCAGTTCTTC.